This T cell receptor beta chain was identified during a study of T-cell reconstitution after alpha-beta-depleted transplantation in children. Per the germline V gene, CDR1 is SEHNR and CDR2 is FQNEAQ (reference sequence). After removal of 3 bases from V and 5 bases from J, the junction contained 7 bases not matched to a gene. This CDR3 spans 15 amino acids. Unique molecular identifiers were incorporated during preparation of the TCRbeta library. MiXCR, run by TCRdb on the PCR reads, gives a single entry per CDR3 protein. This sample has some 830,000 distinct CDR3 sequences, with 15% to 20% found just once.

The receptor was isolated from a male patient aged 10-17 years who had a stem cell transplant for acute lymphoblastic leukemia, so the T cells may come from the graft donor. The J gene is TRBJ2-7, the V gene TRBV7-9; 10 bases match TRBD2. The sequencing here drew on PBMCs, mostly from graft donor cells, taken 360 days after TCRalphabeta/CD19-depleted stem cell transplant. The chain's CDR3 is CASSFELAGVNEQYF. The CDR3 DNA follows: TGTGCCAGCAGCTTCGAGCTAGCGGGAGTAAACGAGCAGTACTTC.